This section outlines one T cell receptor (beta chain) sequence together with its context. Its antigen remains unknown. The sample comes from a study of brain T cells in children with intractable seizures. This CDR3 has 14 residues. Deletions cut 0 bases from V and 1 base from J, with 5 bases between. Germline assignment: CDR1 MNHNS and CDR2 SASEGT. Broader study findings: HCMV serostatus was not known, and viral specificity came from CDR3 similarity only.

Method: immunoSEQ multiplex PCR; TCRdb's copy keeps in-frame clones and lacks some. Of roughly 120,000 clones in the sample, around 94% are singletons; the top ten hold 3.8%. The source was peripheral blood, collected at surgery. This sequence was found in a boy under three years old with hemimegalencephaly and intractable seizures. This chain joins TRBV6-1 and TRBJ2-3, with D perhaps matching TRBD1 or TRBD2 (5 bases each). The CDR3 loop reads CASSEAGGTDTQYF. The CDR3 DNA reads as TGTGCCAGCAGTGAAGCGGGGGGCACAGATACGCAGTATTTT.